The 20 T cell receptor beta chains given below trace back to one sample, sequenced in a study of T-cell reconstitution after alpha-beta-depleted transplantation in children. During its preparation, the TCRbeta library received unique molecular identifiers. MiXCR was run by TCRdb on the PCR reads, yielding one entry per CDR3 protein. The sample consists of 190,000 or so distinct CDR3 sequences, approximately 6.8% of them appearing once. The sequenced sample was PBMCs from the stem cell graft donor, obtained from the stem cell graft. Receptors were obtained from a human donor who donated a stem cell graft to a child with Wiskott-Aldrich syndrome.

This clonotype was seen ten or more times. V and J are TRBV5-1 and TRBJ1-5; D remains ambiguous. V dropped 3 bases and J dropped 3 bases, with 10 bases sitting between them. The CDR3 runs 14 residues. Germline CDR1 SGHRS, CDR2 YFSETQ. DNA for the CDR3: TGCGCCAGCAGCTCGGACGGCCTCAATCAGCCCCAGCATTTT. This encodes CASSSDGLNQPQHF. Full variable domain (missing parts from reference TRBV5-1 and TRBJ1-5): KAGVTQTPRYLIKTRGQQVTLSCSPISGHRSVSWYQQTPGQGLQFLFEYFSETQRNKGNFPGRFSGRQFSNSRSEMNVSTLELGDSALYLCASSSDGLNQPQHFGDGTRLSIL.

This clonotype came up many times. The chain is built from TRBV25-1 and TRBJ2-5; no definite D call. Germline V gene lookup returns CDR1 MGHDK and CDR2 SYGVNS. V lost 2 bases, J lost 3 bases, and 10 bases lay in between. The CDR3 totals 14 residues. CDR3 DNA: TGTGCCAGCAGTGAACATGGAGCCAAAGAGACCCAGTACTTC. This gives the protein CASSEHGAKETQYF.

This clonotype appeared many times. This chain uses TRBV7-9 with TRBJ2-1, with TRBD2 matching 8 bases. Trimming at V came to 1 base and at J to 10 bases, leaving 3 bases not matched to a gene. The CDR3 sequence is 13 residues long. Germline V lookup: CDR1 SEHNR, CDR2 FQNEAQ (reference sequence). The CDR3 sequence: CASSLGGTREQFF. Written as DNA, the CDR3 is TGTGCCAGCAGCTTAGGGGGGACTAGGGAGCAGTTCTTC.

V gene TRBV4-3 combines with J gene TRBJ2-3; D unresolved. From germline, CDR1 is LGHNA and CDR2 YSLEER. There are 16 residues in the CDR3. V lost 1 base and J 0 bases, leaving 11 bases between the germline ends. This CDR3 reads CASSQGPSISTDTQYF. The CDR3 DNA reads TGCGCCAGCAGCCAAGGGCCCTCCATTAGCACAGATACGCAGTATTTT.

This clonotype was counted many times. The V call is TRBV15, the J call TRBJ2-5; tentatively, D is TRBD2 (6 bases). The CDR3 loop spans 15 amino acids. CDR1 and CDR2 (germline): LNHNV, YYDKDF (reference sequence). The V end was cut by 6 bases, the J end by 0 bases, with 14 bases between. The CDR3 sequence is CATSLGSGDQETQYF. The CDR3 DNA is TGTGCCACCAGTTTAGGGTCGGGGGACCAAGAGACCCAGTACTTC.

This clonotype was observed at least ten times. The genes are TRBV12-3 or TRBV12-4 and TRBJ1-1; D gene unclear. The V end lost 3 bases, the J end lost 2 bases, and 7 bases lay between the germline ends. The CDR3 totals 13 residues. The DNA of the CDR3 is TGTGCCAGCAGTTTTTCCCTTAACACTGAAGCTTTCTTT. This encodes CASSFSLNTEAFF.

Remarks on this clonotype: A much larger clone sits a single nucleotide away, making a read error possible. CDR3 amino acids: CATSDSGQGAGKAFF. DNA for the CDR3: TGTGCCACCAGTGATTCCGGACAGGGGGCGGGTAAAGCTTTCTTT. The chain recombines TRBV24-1 with TRBJ1-1; 11 positions match TRBD1. V dropped 2 bases and J dropped 9; count of bases not matched to a gene: 7. The CDR3 spans 15 residues. Germline CDR1 reads KGHDR; CDR2 reads SFDVKD.

This clonotype was counted ten times or more. The rearrangement uses TRBV4-3 and TRBJ2-7; tentatively, D is TRBD1 (5 bases). CDR3 length: 16 amino acids. The V end was cut by 0 bases, the J end by 4 bases, with 16 bases between. Per germline, CDR1 LGHNA and CDR2 YSLEER. The CDR3 region is CASSQEYQGFSYEQYF. The CDR3 DNA reads TGCGCCAGCAGCCAAGAGTACCAGGGCTTTTCGTACGAGCAGTACTTC.

This clonotype was seen at least ten times. The chain uses TRBV20-1 and TRBJ2-1; no firm D call. CDR3 length: 11 residues. Germline CDR1 and CDR2: DFQATT and SNEGSKA (reference sequence). Trimming pared 6 bases from V and 6 bases from J, leaving 9 bases between. CDR3 amino acids: CSAPNFNEQFF. The CDR3 region has the DNA TGCAGTGCCCCGAATTTCAATGAGCAGTTCTTC.

The sample holds many counts of this clonotype. The CDR3 loop reads CSARVQTEQYF. CDR3 nucleotide sequence: TGCAGTGCTAGGGTACAGACCGAGCAGTACTTC. This rearrangement joins TRBV20-1 to TRBJ2-7; D unclear. The CDR3 covers 11 residues. V lost 3 bases, J lost 6 bases, and 9 bases lay in between. Germline CDR1 DFQATT, CDR2 SNEGSKA (reference sequence).

This clonotype was recorded many times. CDR3 amino acids: CASSYGQLTGELFF. CDR3 DNA sequence: TGTGCCAGCAGCTATGGACAGCTCACCGGGGAGCTGTTTTTT. The chain is built from TRBV7-2 and TRBJ2-2; tentative D call: TRBD1 (6 bases). Between the trimmed V and J ends, which lost 4 bases and 4 bases, there was a span of 10 bases. Per germline, CDR1 SGHTA and CDR2 FQGNSA. The CDR3 has 14 residues. Full variable domain (missing parts from reference TRBV7-2 and TRBJ2-2): GAGVSQSPSNKVTEKGKDVELRCDPISGHTALYWYRQSLGQGLEFLIYFQGNSAPDKSGLPSDRFSAERTGGSVSTLTIQRTQQEDSAVYLCASSYGQLTGELFFGEGSRLTVL.

This clonotype showed up many times. This CDR3 is CSAREARGMQPQHF. CDR3 DNA: TGCAGTGCTAGGGAGGCGAGGGGGATGCAGCCCCAGCATTTT. The chain carries TRBV20-1 and TRBJ1-5; a weak D match, TRBD1 (6 bases). This CDR3 spans 14 amino acids. The germline V gene has CDR1 DFQATT and CDR2 SNEGSKA (reference sequence). V gave up 3 bases and J gave up 7 bases, with 16 bases separating them.

This clonotype occurred many times. The chain carries TRBV5-5 and TRBJ2-7, with no clear D. The ends were cut back, 4 bases at V and 0 bases at J, with 11 bases in the middle. The CDR3 contains 14 residues. Germline values: CDR1 SGHKS, CDR2 YYEKEE (reference sequence). The CDR3 loop reads CASSRPLISYEQYF. The DNA for the CDR3 is TGTGCCAGCAGCCGCCCCCTAATCTCCTACGAGCAGTACTTC.

This clonotype was seen many times. V is TRBV7-8 and J is TRBJ2-7; 10 nucleotides line up with TRBD2. After removal of 3 bases from V and 2 bases from J, the junction contained 4 bases not matched to a gene. This CDR3 has 15 amino acids. CDR1 and CDR2 from the germline V gene are SGHVS and FQNEAQ. CDR3 in amino acids: CASSFSSGSPYEQYF. CDR3 DNA: TGTGCCAGCAGCTTCTCTAGCGGGAGCCCCTACGAGCAGTACTTC.

The chain links TRBV4-3 to TRBJ2-4, with 13 bases aligning to TRBD2. Germline CDR1 is LGHNA and CDR2 is YSLEER. The CDR3 runs to 18 residues. The V gene end was trimmed by 4 bases and the J gene end by 3 bases; junction bases not matched to a gene: 9. CDR3 amino acids: CASSRAGGLAGNKNIQYF. The CDR3 bases are TGCGCCAGCAGCCGCGCTGGGGGACTAGCGGGAAACAAAAACATTCAGTACTTC.

This clonotype was detected only a few times. This chain joins TRBV4-3 and TRBJ1-2; the D is unclear. From germline, CDR1 is LGHNA and CDR2 YSLEER. Trimming shortened V by 1 base and J by 4 bases, and 7 bases separated the two germline ends. CDR3 length equals 13 residues. The CDR3 here is CASSQARGYGYTF. CDR3 coding DNA: TGCGCCAGCAGCCAAGCGCGGGGCTATGGCTACACCTTC.

In its sample, this clonotype was seen many times. The V call is TRBV7-9, the J call TRBJ2-2, with D perhaps matching TRBD1 or TRBD2 (5 bases each). The CDR3 has 16 residues. The germline gives CDR1 SEHNR, CDR2 FQNEAQ (reference sequence). The ends were cut back, 4 bases at V and 4 bases at J, with 16 bases in the middle. In DNA, the CDR3 is TGTGCCAGCAGCTATACAGGAGGAATTGGCACCGGGGAGCTGTTTTTT. The encoded protein is CASSYTGGIGTGELFF.

This clonotype was recorded at least ten times. The chain joins TRBV29-1 to TRBJ2-7; 8 positions agree with TRBD1. The trim removed 7 bases at V and 3 bases at J, leaving 8 bases unmatched. Germline assignment: CDR1 SQVTM and CDR2 ANQGSEA. The CDR3 is made up of 13 amino acids. DNA of the CDR3: TGCAGCGGAGGACAGGGAGAAGGCTACGAGCAGTACTTC. The encoded protein is CSGGQGEGYEQYF.

The chain carries TRBV28 and TRBJ2-7, with D unresolved. The CDR3 covers 12 residues. V was shortened by 8 bases and J by 7 bases, with 15 bases between the two germline ends. CDR1 is MDHEN and CDR2 is SYDVKM in the germline V gene. The CDR3 nucleotides read TGTGCCAGCTCAACCGGCTCTACGGAGCAGTACTTC. As protein: CASSTGSTEQYF.

The chain joins TRBV9 to TRBJ1-1, with D hard to call. Looked up from germline, CDR1 is SGDLS and CDR2 is YYNGEE. The germline V and J ends were trimmed by 0 bases and 0 bases, with 3 bases remaining between them. This CDR3 has 13 amino acids. The CDR3 coding sequence is TGTGCCAGCAGCGTAGCTATGAACACTGAAGCTTTCTTT. Its translation: CASSVAMNTEAFF.